The present T cell receptor beta chain was sequenced within a study of T cells in Graves' hyperthyroidism and ophthalmopathy. Authors of the study amplified TCR beta CDR3 regions from RNA transcripts. The TCR CDR3 was amplified in a first-round RT-PCR using the HTBI primer set. TCRdb itself ran the multiplex PCR reads through MiXCR, one entry per CDR3 protein. The sample includes hundreds of thousands of distinct CDR3 sequences, 38% seen only once; the top ten take more than 7%. The clonotype comes from a man aged 18-30 years with Graves' hyperthyroidism. Material: blood.

The CDR3, as DNA: TGTGCCAGCAGTGCTCCGTTGACAGGGAGGGTCACTGAAGCTTTCTTT. Translated: CASSAPLTGRVTEAFF. The rearrangement links TRBV7-3 to TRBJ1-1; 7 positions match TRBD1. CDR3 length: 16 residues. Germline CDR1 SGHTA, CDR2 FQGTGA. After removal of 6 bases from V and 4 bases from J, the junction contained 14 bases not matched to a gene. The complete variable domain, with remaining parts taken from reference TRBV7-3 and TRBJ1-1, reads GAGVSQTPSNKVTEKGKYVELRCDPISGHTALYWYRQSLGQGPEFLIYFQGTGAADDSGLPNDRFFAVRPEGSVSTLKIQRTERGDSAVYLCASSAPLTGRVTEAFFGQGTRLTVV.